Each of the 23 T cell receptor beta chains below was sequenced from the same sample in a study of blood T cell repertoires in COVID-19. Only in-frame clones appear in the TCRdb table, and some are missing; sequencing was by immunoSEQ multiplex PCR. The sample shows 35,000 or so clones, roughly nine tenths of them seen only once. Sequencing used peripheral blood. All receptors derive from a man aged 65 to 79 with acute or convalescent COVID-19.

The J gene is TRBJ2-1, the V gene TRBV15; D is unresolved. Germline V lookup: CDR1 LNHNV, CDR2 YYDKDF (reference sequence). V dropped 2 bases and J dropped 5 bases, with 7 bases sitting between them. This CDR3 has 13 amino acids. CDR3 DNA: TGTGCCACCAGCAGACTACAGAACAATGAGCAGTTCTTC. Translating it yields CATSRLQNNEQFF. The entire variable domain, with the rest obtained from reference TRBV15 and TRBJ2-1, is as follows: DAMVIQNPRYQVTQFGKPVTLSCSQTLNHNVMYWYQQKSSQAPKLLFHYYDKDFNNEADTPDNFQSRRPNTSFCFLDIRSPGLGDTAMYLCATSRLQNNEQFFGPGTRLTVL.

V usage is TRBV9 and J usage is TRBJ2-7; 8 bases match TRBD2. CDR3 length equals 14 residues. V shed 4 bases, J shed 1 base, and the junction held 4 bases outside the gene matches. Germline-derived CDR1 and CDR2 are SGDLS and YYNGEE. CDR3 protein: CASSLGRDSYEQYF. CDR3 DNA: TGTGCCAGCAGCCTCGGGAGGGATTCCTACGAGCAGTACTTC.

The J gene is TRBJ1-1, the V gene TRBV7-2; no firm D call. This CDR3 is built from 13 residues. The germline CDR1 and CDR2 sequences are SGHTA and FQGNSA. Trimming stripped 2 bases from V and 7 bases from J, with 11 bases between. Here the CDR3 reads CASSLKVSFEAFF. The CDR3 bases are TGTGCCAGCAGCTTAAAAGTGAGCTTTGAAGCTTTCTTT.

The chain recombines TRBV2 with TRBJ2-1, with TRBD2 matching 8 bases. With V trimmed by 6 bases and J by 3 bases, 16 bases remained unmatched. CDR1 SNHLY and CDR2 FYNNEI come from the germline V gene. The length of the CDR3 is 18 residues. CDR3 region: CASSGGVGAGALYNEQFF. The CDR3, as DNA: TGTGCCAGCAGCGGAGGGGTGGGAGCGGGGGCCCTCTACAATGAGCAGTTCTTC.

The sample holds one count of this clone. The CDR3 DNA reads as TGTGCCAGCAGCCCCTTTGGCGGGGAGAGCTCCTACGAGCAGTACTTC. This gives the protein CASSPFGGESSYEQYF. The chain employs TRBV6-6 and TRBJ2-7, with D possibly matching TRBD2 (6 bases). This CDR3 is 16 amino acids long. V gave up 6 bases and J gave up 0 bases, with 18 bases separating them. The V gene's germline CDR1 is MNHNY and CDR2 SVGAGI (reference sequence).

CDR3 sequence (DNA): TGTGCCAGCAGTCCAGGGTGGGACACTGAAGCTTTCTTT. This encodes CASSPGWDTEAFF. The rearrangement uses TRBV2 and TRBJ1-1; weak D call: TRBD1 (5 bases). The V end lost 5 bases, the J end lost 3 bases, and 10 bases lay between the germline ends. In germline, CDR1 is SNHLY, CDR2 FYNNEI. This CDR3 comprises 13 residues.

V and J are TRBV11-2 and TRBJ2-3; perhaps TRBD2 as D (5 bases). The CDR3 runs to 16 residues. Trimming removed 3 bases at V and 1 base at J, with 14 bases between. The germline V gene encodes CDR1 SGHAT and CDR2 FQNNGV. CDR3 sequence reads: CASSLAGSVGTDTQYF. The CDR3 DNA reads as TGTGCCAGCAGCTTGGCTGGGAGTGTTGGCACAGATACGCAGTATTTT.

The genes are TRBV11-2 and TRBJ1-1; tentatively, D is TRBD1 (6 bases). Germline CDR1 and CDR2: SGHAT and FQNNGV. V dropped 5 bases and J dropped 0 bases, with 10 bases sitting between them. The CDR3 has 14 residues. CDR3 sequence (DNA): TGTGCCAGCAGCCCTCAGGGGTTGAACACTGAAGCTTTCTTT. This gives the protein CASSPQGLNTEAFF.

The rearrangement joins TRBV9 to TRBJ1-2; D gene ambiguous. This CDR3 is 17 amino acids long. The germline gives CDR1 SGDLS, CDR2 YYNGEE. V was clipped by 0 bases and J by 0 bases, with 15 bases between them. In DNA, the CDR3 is TGTGCCAGCAGCGTAGAATTATCTTTGGCCCCTAACTATGGCTACACCTTC. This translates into CASSVELSLAPNYGYTF.

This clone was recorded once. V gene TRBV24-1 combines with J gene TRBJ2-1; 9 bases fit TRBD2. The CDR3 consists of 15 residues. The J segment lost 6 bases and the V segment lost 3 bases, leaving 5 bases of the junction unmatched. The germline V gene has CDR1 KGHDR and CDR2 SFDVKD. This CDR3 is CATSDPASGINEQFF. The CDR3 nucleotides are TGTGCCACCAGTGATCCGGCTAGCGGGATCAATGAGCAGTTCTTC.

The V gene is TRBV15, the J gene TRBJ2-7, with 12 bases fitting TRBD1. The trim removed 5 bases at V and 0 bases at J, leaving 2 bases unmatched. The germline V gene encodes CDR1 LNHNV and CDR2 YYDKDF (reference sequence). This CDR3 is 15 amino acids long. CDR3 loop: CATSEGQGASYEQYF. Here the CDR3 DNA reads TGTGCCACCAGCGAGGGACAGGGGGCCTCCTACGAGCAGTACTTC.

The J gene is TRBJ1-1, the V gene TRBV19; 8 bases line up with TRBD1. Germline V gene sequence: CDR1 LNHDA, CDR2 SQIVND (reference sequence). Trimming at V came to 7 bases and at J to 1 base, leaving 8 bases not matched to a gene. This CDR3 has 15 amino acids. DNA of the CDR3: TGTGCCAGTACCTCTCAGGACAGGGCGAACACTGAAGCTTTCTTT. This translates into CASTSQDRANTEAFF. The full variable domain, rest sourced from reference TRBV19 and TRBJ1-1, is DGGITQSPKYLFRKEGQNVTLSCEQNLNHDAMYWYRQDPGQGLRLIYYSQIVNDFQKGDIAEGYSVSREKKESFPLTVTSAQKNPTAFYLCASTSQDRANTEAFFGQGTRLTVV.

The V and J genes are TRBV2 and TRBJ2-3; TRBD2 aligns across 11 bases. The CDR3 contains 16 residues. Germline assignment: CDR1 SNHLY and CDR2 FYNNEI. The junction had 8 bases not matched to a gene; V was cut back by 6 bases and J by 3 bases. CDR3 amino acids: CASRLAGVLRTDTQYF. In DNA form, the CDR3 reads TGTGCCAGCAGACTAGCGGGAGTATTAAGGACAGATACGCAGTATTTT.

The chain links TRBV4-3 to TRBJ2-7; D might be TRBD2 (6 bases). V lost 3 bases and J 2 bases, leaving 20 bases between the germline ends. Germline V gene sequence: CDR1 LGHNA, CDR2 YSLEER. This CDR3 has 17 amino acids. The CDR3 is CASSQQTGTLSPYEQYF. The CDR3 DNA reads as TGCGCCAGCAGCCAGCAAACCGGGACTCTAAGCCCCTACGAGCAGTACTTC.

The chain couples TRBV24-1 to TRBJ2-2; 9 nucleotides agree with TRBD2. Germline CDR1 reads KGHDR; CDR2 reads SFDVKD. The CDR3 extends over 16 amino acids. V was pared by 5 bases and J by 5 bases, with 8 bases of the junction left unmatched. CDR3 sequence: CATSGSGTSRTGELFF. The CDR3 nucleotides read TGTGCCACCAGTGGCTCCGGGACTAGCAGAACCGGGGAGCTGTTTTTT.

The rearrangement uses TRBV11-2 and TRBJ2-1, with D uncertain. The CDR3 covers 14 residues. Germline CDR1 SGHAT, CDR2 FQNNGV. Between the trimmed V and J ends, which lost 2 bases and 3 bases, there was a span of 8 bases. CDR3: CASSLYRDYNEQFF. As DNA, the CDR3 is TGTGCCAGCAGCTTATACAGAGACTACAATGAGCAGTTCTTC.

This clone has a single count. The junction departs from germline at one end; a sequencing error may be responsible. The CDR3 reads CASSPAGTTNEKLFF. CDR3 nucleotides: TGCGCCAGCAGCCCGGCCGGGACAACGAATGAAAAACTGTTTTTT. This chain connects TRBV5-1 to TRBJ1-4, with a possible D match to TRBD1 (6 bases). The CDR3 runs 15 residues. The germline CDR1 and CDR2 sequences are SGHRS and YFSETQ.

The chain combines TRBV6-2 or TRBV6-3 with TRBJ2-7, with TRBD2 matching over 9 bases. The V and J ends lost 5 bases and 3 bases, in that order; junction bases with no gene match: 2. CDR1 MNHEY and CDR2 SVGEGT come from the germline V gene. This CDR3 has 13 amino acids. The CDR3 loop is CASSRAGGYEQYF. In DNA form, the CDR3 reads TGTGCCAGCAGTCGAGCGGGAGGCTACGAGCAGTACTTC.

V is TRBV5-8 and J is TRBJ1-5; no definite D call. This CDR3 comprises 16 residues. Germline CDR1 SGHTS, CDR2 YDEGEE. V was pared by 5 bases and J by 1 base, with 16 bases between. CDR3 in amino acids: CASSPGRHLSNQPQHF. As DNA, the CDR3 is TGTGCCAGCAGTCCAGGTAGACACCTCAGCAATCAGCCCCAGCATTTT.

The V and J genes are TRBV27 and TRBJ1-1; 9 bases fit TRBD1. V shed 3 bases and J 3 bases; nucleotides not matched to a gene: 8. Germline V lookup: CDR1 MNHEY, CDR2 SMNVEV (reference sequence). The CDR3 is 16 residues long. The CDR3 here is CASSLTGGVPDTEAFF. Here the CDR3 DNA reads TGTGCCAGCAGTTTGACAGGGGGTGTCCCGGACACTGAAGCTTTCTTT.

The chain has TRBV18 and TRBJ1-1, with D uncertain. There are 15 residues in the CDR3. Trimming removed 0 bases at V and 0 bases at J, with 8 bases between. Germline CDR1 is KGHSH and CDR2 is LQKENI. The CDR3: CASSPPGGMNTEAFF. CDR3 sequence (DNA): TGTGCCAGCTCACCACCAGGAGGGATGAACACTGAAGCTTTCTTT.

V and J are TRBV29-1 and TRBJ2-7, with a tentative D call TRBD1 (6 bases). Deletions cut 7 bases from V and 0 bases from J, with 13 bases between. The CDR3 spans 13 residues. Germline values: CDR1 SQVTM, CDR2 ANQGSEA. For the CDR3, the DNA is TGCAGCGGCATAGGACAGTCCTCCTACGAGCAGTACTTC. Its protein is CSGIGQSSYEQYF.

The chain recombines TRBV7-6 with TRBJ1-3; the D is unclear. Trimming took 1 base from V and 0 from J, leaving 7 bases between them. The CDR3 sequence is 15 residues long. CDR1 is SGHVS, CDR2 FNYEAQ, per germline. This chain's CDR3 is CASSLGADSGNTIYF. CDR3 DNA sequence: TGTGCCAGCAGCTTAGGTGCGGACTCTGGAAACACCATATATTTT.